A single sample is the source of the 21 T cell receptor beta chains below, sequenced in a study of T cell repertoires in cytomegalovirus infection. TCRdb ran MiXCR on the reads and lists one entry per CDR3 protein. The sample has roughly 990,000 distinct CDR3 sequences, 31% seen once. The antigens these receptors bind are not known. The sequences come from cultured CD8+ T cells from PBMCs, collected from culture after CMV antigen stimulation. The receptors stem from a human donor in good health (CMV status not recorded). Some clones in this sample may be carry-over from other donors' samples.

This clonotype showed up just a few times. CDR3 in amino acids: CASSRIPGEAFF. The CDR3 DNA reads as TGTGCCAGCAGCCGGATCCCCGGTGAAGCTTTCTTT. The chain employs TRBV6-2 or TRBV6-3 and TRBJ1-1; D ambiguous. CDR1 and CDR2 (germline): MNHEY, SVGEGT. This CDR3 spans 12 amino acids. The germline V and J ends were trimmed by 6 bases and 7 bases, with 12 bases remaining between them.

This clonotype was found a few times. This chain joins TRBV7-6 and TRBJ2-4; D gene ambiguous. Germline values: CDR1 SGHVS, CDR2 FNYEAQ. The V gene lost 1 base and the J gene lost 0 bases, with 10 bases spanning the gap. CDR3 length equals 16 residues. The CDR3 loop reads CASSLEPVKAKNIQYF. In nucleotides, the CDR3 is TGTGCCAGCAGCTTAGAACCAGTCAAAGCCAAAAACATTCAGTACTTC. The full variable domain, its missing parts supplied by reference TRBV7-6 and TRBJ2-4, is GAGVSQSPRYKVTKRGQDVALRCDPISGHVSLYWYRQALGQGPEFLTYFNYEAQQDKSGLPNDRFSAERPEGSISTLTIQRTEQRDSAMYRCASSLEPVKAKNIQYFGAGTRLSVL.

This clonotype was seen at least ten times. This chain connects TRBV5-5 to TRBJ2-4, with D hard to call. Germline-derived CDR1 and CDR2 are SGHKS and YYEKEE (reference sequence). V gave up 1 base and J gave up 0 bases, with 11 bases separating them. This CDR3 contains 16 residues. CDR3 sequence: CASSLFRNLAKNIQYF. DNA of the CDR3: TGTGCCAGCAGCTTGTTCAGAAACCTAGCCAAAAACATTCAGTACTTC.

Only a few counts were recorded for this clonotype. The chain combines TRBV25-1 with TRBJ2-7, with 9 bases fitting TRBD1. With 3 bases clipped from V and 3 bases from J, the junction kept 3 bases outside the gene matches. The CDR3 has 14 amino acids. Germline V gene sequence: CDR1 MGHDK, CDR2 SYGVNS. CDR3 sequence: CASSEGGQGYEQYV. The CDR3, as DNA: TGTGCCAGCAGTGAGGGGGGACAGGGCTACGAGCAGTACGTC.

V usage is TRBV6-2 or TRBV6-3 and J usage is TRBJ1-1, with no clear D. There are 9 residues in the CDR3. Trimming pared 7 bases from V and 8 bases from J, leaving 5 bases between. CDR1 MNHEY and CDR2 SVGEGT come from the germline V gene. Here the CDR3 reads CASTKEAFF. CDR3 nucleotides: TGTGCCAGCACTAAAGAAGCTTTCTTT.

The CDR3 is CASSYTADNSPLHF. CDR3 DNA: TGTGCCAGCAGTTACACCGCTGATAATTCACCCCTCCACTTT. The V and J genes are TRBV6-6 and TRBJ1-6; D remains unclear. Per the germline V gene, CDR1 is MNHNY and CDR2 is SVGAGI (reference sequence). The CDR3 runs to 14 residues. Trimming removed 2 bases from V and 5 bases from J, with 7 bases in between.

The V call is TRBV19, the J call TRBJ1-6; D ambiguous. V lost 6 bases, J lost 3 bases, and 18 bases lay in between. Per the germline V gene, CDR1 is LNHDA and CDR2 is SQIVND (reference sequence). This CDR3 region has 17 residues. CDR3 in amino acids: CASRDGSSAIYNSPLHF. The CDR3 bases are TGTGCCAGTAGGGACGGGTCCTCCGCCATCTATAATTCACCCCTCCACTTT.

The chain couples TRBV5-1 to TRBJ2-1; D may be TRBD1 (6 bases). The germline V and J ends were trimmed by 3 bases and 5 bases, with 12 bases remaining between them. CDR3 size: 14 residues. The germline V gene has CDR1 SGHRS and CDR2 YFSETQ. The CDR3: CASSSAGTNNEQFF. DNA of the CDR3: TGCGCCAGCAGCTCGGCCGGGACAAACAATGAGCAGTTCTTC.

The chain's CDR3 is CASSDTGGLTDTQYF. In DNA, the CDR3 is TGTGCCAGCAGTGATACAGGGGGACTCACAGATACGCAGTATTTT. This chain uses TRBV6-1 with TRBJ2-3; TRBD1 matches at 8 bases. After removal of 3 bases from V and 2 bases from J, the junction contained 4 bases not matched to a gene. CDR1 is MNHNS, CDR2 SASEGT, per germline. The CDR3 contains 15 residues.

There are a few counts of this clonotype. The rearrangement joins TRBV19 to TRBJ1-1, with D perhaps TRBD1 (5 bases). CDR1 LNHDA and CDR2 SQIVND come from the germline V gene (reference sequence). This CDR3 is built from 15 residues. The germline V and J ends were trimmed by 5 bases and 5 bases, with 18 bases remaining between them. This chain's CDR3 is CASSGTSWGGTEAFF. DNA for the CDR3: TGTGCCAGTAGTGGGACCTCCTGGGGAGGAACTGAAGCTTTCTTT.

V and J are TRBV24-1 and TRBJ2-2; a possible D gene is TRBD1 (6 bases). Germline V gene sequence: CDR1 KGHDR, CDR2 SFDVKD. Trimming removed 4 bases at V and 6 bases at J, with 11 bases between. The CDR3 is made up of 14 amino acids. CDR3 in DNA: TGTGCCACCAGTGAGAGCCGACAGGCCGGGGAGCTGTTTTTT. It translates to CATSESRQAGELFF.

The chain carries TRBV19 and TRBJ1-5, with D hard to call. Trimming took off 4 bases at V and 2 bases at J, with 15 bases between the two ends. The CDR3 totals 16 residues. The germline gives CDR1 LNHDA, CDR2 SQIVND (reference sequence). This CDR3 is CASSRAALGRNQPQHF. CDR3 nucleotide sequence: TGTGCCAGTAGTAGGGCAGCTTTGGGTCGCAATCAGCCCCAGCATTTT.

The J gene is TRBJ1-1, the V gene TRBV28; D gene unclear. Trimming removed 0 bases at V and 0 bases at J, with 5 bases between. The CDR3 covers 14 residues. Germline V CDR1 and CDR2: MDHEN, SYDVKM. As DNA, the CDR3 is TGTGCCAGCAGTTTATGGGAAATGAACACTGAAGCTTTCTTT. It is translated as CASSLWEMNTEAFF.

CDR3 nucleotide sequence: TGTGCCAGCAGTAGCCCCCTGGTTCACTATGGCTACACCTTC. Encoded protein: CASSSPLVHYGYTF. The genes are TRBV6-2 or TRBV6-3 and TRBJ1-2; D unresolved. Germline V gene data show CDR1 as MNHEY and CDR2 as SVGEGT. This CDR3 spans 14 amino acids. Trimming took 5 bases from V and 3 from J, leaving 13 bases between them.

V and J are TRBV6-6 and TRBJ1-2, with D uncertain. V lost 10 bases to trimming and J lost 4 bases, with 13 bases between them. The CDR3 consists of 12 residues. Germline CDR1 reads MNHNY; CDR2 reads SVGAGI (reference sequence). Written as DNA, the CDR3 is TGTGCCATAACGTCCGACTCCTATGGCTACACCTTC. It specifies CAITSDSYGYTF.

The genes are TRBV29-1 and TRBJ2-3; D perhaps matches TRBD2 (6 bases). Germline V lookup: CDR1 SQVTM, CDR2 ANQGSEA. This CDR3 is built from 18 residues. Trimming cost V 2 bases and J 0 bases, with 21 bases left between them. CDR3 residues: CSVESISHPGLSTDTQYF. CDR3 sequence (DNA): TGCAGCGTTGAATCCATTAGCCATCCGGGACTGAGCACAGATACGCAGTATTTT.

In nucleotides, the CDR3 is TGTGCCAGCAGTTTTCTCGATGGACAGGGGACCTATGGCTACACCTTC. It encodes CASSFLDGQGTYGYTF. The rearrangement joins TRBV27 to TRBJ1-2; TRBD1 agrees at 9 bases. The germline V gene encodes CDR1 MNHEY and CDR2 SMNVEV (reference sequence). J lost 4 bases, V lost 3 bases, and 9 bases had no gene match. This CDR3 spans 16 amino acids.

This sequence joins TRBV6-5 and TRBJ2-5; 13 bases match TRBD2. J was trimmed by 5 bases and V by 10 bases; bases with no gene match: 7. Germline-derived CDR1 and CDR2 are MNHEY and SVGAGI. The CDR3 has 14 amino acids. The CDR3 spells CANRGLAGKETQYF. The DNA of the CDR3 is TGTGCCAACAGGGGACTAGCGGGGAAGGAGACCCAGTACTTC.

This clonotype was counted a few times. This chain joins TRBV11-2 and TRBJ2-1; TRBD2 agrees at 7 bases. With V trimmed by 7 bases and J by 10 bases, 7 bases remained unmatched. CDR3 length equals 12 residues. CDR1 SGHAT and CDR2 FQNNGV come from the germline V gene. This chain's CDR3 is CASKIGGGEQFF. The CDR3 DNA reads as TGTGCCAGCAAGATTGGCGGGGGAGAGCAGTTCTTC.

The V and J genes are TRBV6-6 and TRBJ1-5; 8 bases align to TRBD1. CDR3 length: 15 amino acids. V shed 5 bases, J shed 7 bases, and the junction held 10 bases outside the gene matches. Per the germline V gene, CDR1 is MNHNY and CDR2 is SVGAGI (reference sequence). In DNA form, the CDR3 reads TGTGCCAGCAGTGTCGAGCGGACAGGGTACCAGCCCCAGCATTTT. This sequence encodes CASSVERTGYQPQHF.

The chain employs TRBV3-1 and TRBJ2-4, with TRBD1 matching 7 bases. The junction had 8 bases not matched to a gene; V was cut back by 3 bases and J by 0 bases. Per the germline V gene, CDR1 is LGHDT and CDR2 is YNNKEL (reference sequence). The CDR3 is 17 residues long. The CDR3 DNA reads TGTGCCAGCAGCCAGACGGGACAGATAATAGCCAAAAACATTCAGTACTTC. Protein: CASSQTGQIIAKNIQYF.